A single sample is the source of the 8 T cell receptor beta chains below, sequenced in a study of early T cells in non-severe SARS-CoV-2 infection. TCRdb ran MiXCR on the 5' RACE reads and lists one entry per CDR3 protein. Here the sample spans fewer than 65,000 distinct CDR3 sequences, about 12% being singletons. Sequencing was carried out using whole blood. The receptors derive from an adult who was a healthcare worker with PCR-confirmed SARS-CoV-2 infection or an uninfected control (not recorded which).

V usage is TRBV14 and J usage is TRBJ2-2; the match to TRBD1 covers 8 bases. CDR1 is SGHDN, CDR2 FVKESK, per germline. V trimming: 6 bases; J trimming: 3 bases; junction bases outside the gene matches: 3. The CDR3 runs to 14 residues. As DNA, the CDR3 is TGTGCCAGCAGACAACAGGGGGACACCGGGGAGCTGTTTTTT. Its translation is CASRQQGDTGELFF.

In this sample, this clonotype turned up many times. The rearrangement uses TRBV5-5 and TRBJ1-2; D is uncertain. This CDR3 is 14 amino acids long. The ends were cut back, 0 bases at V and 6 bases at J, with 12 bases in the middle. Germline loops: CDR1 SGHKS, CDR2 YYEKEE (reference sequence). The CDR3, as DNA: TGTGCCAGCAGCTTGGTCCAGGCCGACGATGGCTACACCTTC. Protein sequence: CASSLVQADDGYTF.

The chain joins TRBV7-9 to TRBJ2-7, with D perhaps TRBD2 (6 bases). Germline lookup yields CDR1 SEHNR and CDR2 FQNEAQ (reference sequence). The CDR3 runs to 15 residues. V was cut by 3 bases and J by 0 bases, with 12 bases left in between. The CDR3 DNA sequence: TGTGCCAGCAGCTTTTCAGGACTACTCTCCTACGAGCAGTACTTC. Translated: CASSFSGLLSYEQYF.

In nucleotides, the CDR3 is TGCAGCGTCCTCAGGGGGCTCGCTGAAGCTTTCTTT. Encoded protein: CSVLRGLAEAFF. This chain links TRBV29-1 with TRBJ1-1, with 8 positions matching TRBD1. The V gene end was trimmed by 6 bases and the J gene end by 6 bases; junction bases not matched to a gene: 6. In germline, CDR1 is SQVTM, CDR2 ANQGSEA. This CDR3 has 12 amino acids.

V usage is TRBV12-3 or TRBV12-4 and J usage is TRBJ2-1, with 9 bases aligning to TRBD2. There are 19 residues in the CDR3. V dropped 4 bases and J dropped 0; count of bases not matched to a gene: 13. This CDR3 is CASSSSPGLAGTSYNEQFF. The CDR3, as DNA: TGTGCCAGCAGTTCCTCGCCCGGGCTAGCGGGGACCTCCTACAATGAGCAGTTCTTC.

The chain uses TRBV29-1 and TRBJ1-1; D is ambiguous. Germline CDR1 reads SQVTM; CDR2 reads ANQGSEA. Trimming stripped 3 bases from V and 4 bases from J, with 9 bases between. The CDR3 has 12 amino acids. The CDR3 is CSVDDRGTEAFF. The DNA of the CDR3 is TGCAGCGTTGATGACCGGGGCACTGAAGCTTTCTTT.

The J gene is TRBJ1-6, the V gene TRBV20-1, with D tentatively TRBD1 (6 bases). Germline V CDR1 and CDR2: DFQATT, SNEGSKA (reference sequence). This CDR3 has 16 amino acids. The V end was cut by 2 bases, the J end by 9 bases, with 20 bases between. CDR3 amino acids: CSARRRQRDKGSPLHF. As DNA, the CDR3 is TGCAGTGCTAGAAGGCGACAACGGGACAAAGGTTCACCCCTCCACTTT.

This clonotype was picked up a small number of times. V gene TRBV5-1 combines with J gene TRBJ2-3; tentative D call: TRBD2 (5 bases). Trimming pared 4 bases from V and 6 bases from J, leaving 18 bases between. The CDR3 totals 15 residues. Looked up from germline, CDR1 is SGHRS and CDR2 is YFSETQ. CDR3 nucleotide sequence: TGCGCCAGCAGCGACCCCACTAGTGTCTGGGATACGCAGTATTTT. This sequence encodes CASSDPTSVWDTQYF. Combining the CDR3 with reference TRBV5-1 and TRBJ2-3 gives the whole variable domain KAGVTQTPRYLIKTRGQQVTLSCSPISGHRSVSWYQQTPGQGLQFLFEYFSETQRNKGNFPGRFSGRQFSNSRSEMNVSTLELGDSALYLCASSDPTSVWDTQYFGPGTRLTVL.